The 28 T cell receptor beta chains in this list originate from one sample, sequenced in a study of CD8+ T cells in alopecia areata. Following extraction, RNA underwent reverse transcription to cDNA, which served as the sequencing template. Libraries were prepared by immunoSEQ multiplex PCR; TCRdb keeps only in-frame clonotypes and omits some of them. The table lists roughly 250,000 clones, roughly two thirds of them singletons. The source material was CD4+ T cells sorted from blood, sampled at week 0. The receptor source for this set is a human donor with alopecia areata.

This chain joins TRBV30 and TRBJ1-6; 7 bases align to TRBD1. There are 13 residues in the CDR3. From germline, CDR1 is GTSNPN and CDR2 SVGIG (reference sequence). Unmatched junction bases numbered 6, after V lost 7 bases and J lost 6 bases. The CDR3 DNA reads as TGTGCCTTCACAGGGGCCCCTAATTCACCCCTCCACTTT. It codes for CAFTGAPNSPLHF.

This clone was observed a handful of times. The gene calls are TRBV6-6 and TRBJ1-6; D is unresolved. CDR1 is MNHNY, CDR2 SVGAGI, per germline (reference sequence). Trimming removed 11 bases at V and 5 bases at J, with 16 bases between. The CDR3 has 14 residues. The CDR3 DNA sequence: TGTGCCTCTCACCTGCAGTCCCATAATTCACCCCTCCACTTT. Translating it yields CASHLQSHNSPLHF.

The J gene is TRBJ2-1, the V gene TRBV29-1; D is undetermined. V was shortened by 7 bases and J by 2 bases, with 12 bases between the two germline ends. CDR1 is SQVTM, CDR2 ANQGSEA, per germline. There are 13 residues in the CDR3. The CDR3 coding sequence is TGCAGCGCTCACAGAACAACCTACAATGAGCAGTTCTTC. Translating it yields CSAHRTTYNEQFF.

The CDR3 coding sequence is TGTGCCTGGAGCAGGAATTTCTTAGAGCAGTACTTC. This gives the protein CAWSRNFLEQYF. The chain joins TRBV30 to TRBJ2-7; D gene ambiguous. V lost 3 bases to trimming and J lost 7 bases, with 13 bases between them. The CDR3 runs 12 residues. From germline, CDR1 is GTSNPN and CDR2 SVGIG (reference sequence).

In this sample, this clone turned up a few times. The chain carries TRBV30 and TRBJ1-6; maybe TRBD1 (5 bases). Trimming left V 2 bases short and J 7 bases short, with 15 bases between. This CDR3 has 15 amino acids. CDR1 GTSNPN and CDR2 SVGIG come from the germline V gene (reference sequence). CDR3 in amino acids: CAWSRTGLRNSPLHF. The CDR3 DNA is TGTGCCTGGAGTCGGACGGGACTCAGGAATTCACCCCTCCACTTT.

This clone has only a few counts. Additional DNA sequences in this sample encode the identical CDR3. The gene calls are TRBV30 and TRBJ1-5, with D possibly being TRBD1 (5 bases). Germline loops: CDR1 GTSNPN, CDR2 SVGIG (reference sequence). The CDR3 contains 15 residues. Trimming shortened V by 0 bases and J by 4 bases, and 13 bases separated the two germline ends. CDR3 DNA: TGTGCCTGGAGTGTACAGCAGGGAGGAAATCAGCCCCAGCATTTT. It is translated as CAWSVQQGGNQPQHF.

On this clone: The same CDR3 arises from other DNA sequences in this sample as well. V and J are TRBV30 and TRBJ2-3; no definite D call. This CDR3 is built from 12 residues. The germline gives CDR1 GTSNPN, CDR2 SVGIG (reference sequence). V was shortened by 2 bases and J by 0 bases, with 3 bases between the two germline ends. The CDR3 loop is CAWSTSTDTQYF. DNA for the CDR3: TGTGCCTGGAGTACCAGCACAGATACGCAGTATTTT.

The chain couples TRBV29-1 to TRBJ1-2; no reliable D call. V shed 3 bases and J shed 7 bases, with 6 bases lying between them. Germline lookup yields CDR1 SQVTM and CDR2 ANQGSEA. CDR3 length equals 10 residues. The CDR3 spells CSVDVSGYTF. DNA for the CDR3: TGCAGCGTTGATGTGAGTGGCTACACCTTC.

The chain is built from TRBV29-1 and TRBJ2-2; tentative D call: TRBD1 (6 bases). V lost 2 bases and J 4 bases, leaving 11 bases between the germline ends. In germline, CDR1 is SQVTM, CDR2 ANQGSEA. This CDR3 is 14 amino acids long. The CDR3 DNA reads as TGCAGCGTTGAAAGGGCAGGGGTCACCGGGGAGCTGTTTTTT. It encodes CSVERAGVTGELFF.

This clone was seen just once. The rearrangement uses TRBV9 and TRBJ2-3, with 8 nucleotides matching TRBD2. Germline loops: CDR1 SGDLS, CDR2 YYNGEE. This CDR3 has 16 amino acids. V lost 0 bases, J lost 5 bases, and 8 bases stayed unmatched. In DNA form, the CDR3 reads TGTGCCAGCAGCGTAGCGATCGGGGGGGCATTAGATACGCAGTATTTT. Protein: CASSVAIGGALDTQYF.

V gene TRBV15 combines with J gene TRBJ2-5; 7 nucleotides line up with TRBD2. CDR3 length equals 13 residues. With 4 bases clipped from V and 5 bases from J, the junction kept 4 bases outside the gene matches. Germline V CDR1 and CDR2: LNHNV, YYDKDF (reference sequence). The CDR3 loop reads CATSIDGGETQYF. Written as DNA, the CDR3 is TGTGCCACCAGCATTGACGGGGGGGAGACCCAGTACTTC.

The V and J genes are TRBV4-2 and TRBJ2-7, with 10 bases matching TRBD2. The CDR3 is 17 residues long. V lost 4 bases to trimming and J lost 0 bases; unmatched junction nucleotides: 9. CDR1 LGHNA and CDR2 YNFKEQ come from the germline V gene. CDR3 residues: CASSPGLAEKLSYEQYF. DNA for the CDR3: TGTGCCAGCAGCCCAGGACTAGCGGAAAAACTCTCCTACGAGCAGTACTTC.

The chain uses TRBV12-5 and TRBJ2-5, with D unresolved. The V gene lost 6 bases and the J gene lost 2 bases, with 28 bases spanning the gap. Germline lookup yields CDR1 LGHNT and CDR2 FRNRAP. This CDR3 contains 19 residues. The CDR3 sequence: CASGPGEELRKPRQETQYF. CDR3 bases: TGTGCTAGTGGCCCGGGCGAGGAACTTCGTAAGCCAAGACAAGAGACCCAGTACTTC.

CDR3 residues: CASSLDGQGYEQYF. The CDR3 nucleotides are TGCGCCAGCAGCTTGGACGGACAGGGCTACGAGCAGTACTTC. The chain joins TRBV5-1 to TRBJ2-7; the match to TRBD1 covers 8 bases. Germline-derived CDR1 and CDR2 are SGHRS and YFSETQ. This CDR3 comprises 14 residues. V dropped 0 bases and J dropped 3; count of bases not matched to a gene: 2.

V usage is TRBV18 and J usage is TRBJ1-2, with D possibly matching TRBD1 (5 bases). CDR1 and CDR2 (germline): KGHSH, LQKENI. The V end lost 3 bases, the J end lost 5 bases, and 13 bases lay between the germline ends. The CDR3 covers 14 residues. The DNA of the CDR3 is TGTGCCAGCTCACCGCAGACAGCAACTTATGGCTACACCTTC. Amino acids: CASSPQTATYGYTF.

V gene TRBV14 combines with J gene TRBJ1-1, with D possibly being TRBD1 (5 bases). Germline loops: CDR1 SGHDN, CDR2 FVKESK. The CDR3 is made up of 14 amino acids. Trimming cost V 3 bases and J 1 base, with 9 bases left between them. As DNA, the CDR3 is TGTGCCAGCAGCCATTTGGGGCCGAACACTGAAGCTTTCTTT. It codes for CASSHLGPNTEAFF.

In its sample, this clone was seen once. The chain joins TRBV29-1 to TRBJ2-5; D is unresolved. This CDR3 comprises 11 residues. V was pared by 7 bases and J by 2 bases, with 8 bases between. The V gene's germline CDR1 is SQVTM and CDR2 ANQGSEA. CDR3 DNA sequence: TGCAGCGCCGCGTGGCAAGAGACCCAGTACTTC. Translation: CSAAWQETQYF.

In regard to this clone: The sample has other DNA sequences that encode this CDR3 too. J is TRBJ2-6 and V is TRBV15; unclear D gene. Germline-derived CDR1 and CDR2 are LNHNV and YYDKDF (reference sequence). V was shortened by 3 bases and J by 0 bases, with 6 bases between the two germline ends. CDR3 length: 15 residues. For the CDR3, the DNA is TGTGCCACCAGCAGGGTGGGCTCTGGGGCCAACGTCCTGACTTTC. This codes for CATSRVGSGANVLTF.

The chain combines TRBV4-1 with TRBJ1-1; TRBD1 might be the D (6 bases). Germline CDR1 is MGHRA and CDR2 is YSYEKL. CDR3 size: 17 residues. Trimming stripped 4 bases from V and 5 bases from J, with 23 bases between. The CDR3 nucleotides are TGCGCCAGCAGCCCCCGATCGGGGGGCCTCGTTGGGACTGAAGCTTTCTTT. It encodes CASSPRSGGLVGTEAFF.

V and J are TRBV7-9 and TRBJ2-1; tentatively, D is TRBD2 (6 bases). This CDR3 has 14 residues. CDR1 is SEHNR and CDR2 is FQNEAQ in the germline V gene (reference sequence). V was cut by 4 bases and J by 4 bases, with 11 bases left in between. The CDR3 region is CASSWDLKYNEQFF. The DNA for the CDR3 is TGTGCCAGCAGCTGGGACTTGAAGTACAATGAGCAGTTCTTC.

This rearrangement joins TRBV25-1 to TRBJ2-5; D is possibly TRBD1 or TRBD2 (5 bases each). Germline V gives CDR1 MGHDK, CDR2 SYGVNS. V gave up 2 bases and J gave up 5 bases, with 15 bases separating them. The CDR3 spans 15 residues. CDR3: CASSEEPGWDETQYF. CDR3 nucleotides: TGTGCCAGCAGTGAAGAGCCAGGGTGGGACGAGACCCAGTACTTC.

The chain has TRBV29-1 and TRBJ2-2; D tentatively reads TRBD1 or TRBD2 (5 bases each). The CDR3 spans 11 residues. The V gene lost 8 bases and the J gene lost 8 bases, with 12 bases spanning the gap. Germline-derived CDR1 and CDR2 are SQVTM and ANQGSEA. The chain's CDR3 is CSIWGTGELFF. CDR3 sequence (DNA): TGCAGCATCTGGGGGACGGGGGAGCTGTTTTTT.

This CDR3 reads CAWRGQRYPYGYTF. DNA of the CDR3: TGTGCCTGGAGGGGACAGAGATATCCCTATGGCTACACCTTC. The V call is TRBV30, the J call TRBJ1-2; 7 bases are a match to TRBD1. V trimming: 3 bases; J trimming: 4 bases; junction bases outside the gene matches: 8. The CDR3 covers 14 residues. Per the germline V gene, CDR1 is GTSNPN and CDR2 is SVGIG (reference sequence).

The chain joins TRBV23-1 to TRBJ1-1; 8 nucleotides line up with TRBD1. TRBV23-1 belongs to the ORF category, with a function that is uncertain. J was trimmed by 5 bases and V by 1 base; bases with no gene match: 6. The CDR3 extends over 15 amino acids. The CDR3 DNA is TGCGCCAGCAGTCAATTCGAGGACAGGGAGACTGAAGCTTTCTTT. Amino acids: CASSQFEDRETEAFF.

This chain links TRBV7-2 with TRBJ1-6; D not certain. The germline CDR1 and CDR2 sequences are SGHTA and FQGNSA. This CDR3 is built from 16 residues. V gave up 2 bases and J gave up 0 bases, with 8 bases separating them. The CDR3 spells CASSLSLSSYNSPLHF. The CDR3 region has the DNA TGTGCCAGCAGCTTAAGCCTGAGCTCCTATAATTCACCCCTCCACTTT.

The chain has TRBV7-6 and TRBJ1-6; 7 nucleotides align to TRBD1. V was pared by 5 bases and J by 6 bases, with 7 bases of the junction left unmatched. Germline-derived CDR1 and CDR2 are SGHVS and FNYEAQ. There are 15 residues in the CDR3. CDR3 amino acids: CASSPSGQLNSPLHF. In DNA form, the CDR3 reads TGTGCCAGCAGCCCCTCGGGACAGCTTAATTCACCCCTCCACTTT.

The chain has TRBV7-2 and TRBJ2-6; D is perhaps TRBD2 (6 bases). V lost 0 bases to trimming and J lost 12 bases, with 12 bases between them. Germline V lookup: CDR1 SGHTA, CDR2 FQGNSA. The CDR3 extends over 14 amino acids. The CDR3 nucleotides are TGTGCCAGCAGCTTAGCGCGGGGCCGCGGCGTCCTGACTTTC. This encodes CASSLARGRGVLTF.

This chain connects TRBV12-5 to TRBJ2-3, with D perhaps TRBD1 (7 bases). Trimming pared 0 bases from V and 4 bases from J, leaving 14 bases between. The CDR3 covers 16 residues. CDR1 and CDR2 from the germline V gene are LGHNT and FRNRAP. CDR3 DNA: TGTGCTAGTGGTTTGGTACTGGAGGGGGCGGCAGATACGCAGTATTTT. Translation: CASGLVLEGAADTQYF.